This T cell receptor beta chain derives from a study of blood T cells in healthy people across ages. Each sample had at least 6 million PBMCs isolated. Primed by a sample-barcoded 5' primer and a J-beta primer mix, a second PCR proceeded for 7 to 11 cycles. A template-switch adaptor that had 12 random nucleotides put a tag on each cDNA molecule. Researchers report that each sample yielded at least 2.5 million CDR3-containing paired-end reads. TCRdb reanalysed the 5' RACE reads using MiXCR and keeps one entry per CDR3 protein. In the table there are some 1.4 million distinct CDR3 sequences, approximately 42% of which are singletons. Germline CDR1 LGHDT, CDR2 YNNKEL (reference sequence). Losses at the gene ends were 0 bases for V and 6 bases for J; bases not matched to a gene: 0. The CDR3 runs to 15 residues. Study conclusions and caveats: Diversity of TCR beta per million T cells declined in a roughly linear way with age.

This clonotype was recorded a few times. What it binds is not known. V gene TRBV3-1 combines with J gene TRBJ2-1; 12 bases match TRBD2. This receptor was taken from a woman aged 18-30 years in good health. The sample was blood. CDR3 region: CASSQEGLAGNEQFF. The CDR3 DNA reads TGTGCCAGCAGCCAAGAGGGACTAGCGGGCAATGAGCAGTTCTTC.